The next 32 T cell receptor beta chains were all read from a single sample in a study of T-cell reconstitution after alpha-beta-depleted transplantation in children. Findings and limits, study-wide: Diversity and T-cell counts at one year after transplant derived mostly from new T cells.

For these receptors, no antigen is known. Unique molecular identifiers were incorporated into the prepared TCRbeta library. One entry per CDR3 protein results from TCRdb running MiXCR on the PCR reads. Among 330,000 or so distinct CDR3 sequences listed, around 7.1% were seen once. Source: peripheral blood, taken 360 days after TCRalphabeta/CD19-depleted stem cell transplant. The receptors derive from a female patient aged 2-15 years who had a stem cell transplant for Fanconi anemia, so the T cells may come from the graft donor.

In its sample, this clonotype was seen many times. The V call is TRBV29-1, the J call TRBJ2-3, with 7 positions matching TRBD1. This CDR3 comprises 13 residues. V lost 5 bases, J lost 2 bases, and 4 bases stayed unmatched. Germline V gene lookup returns CDR1 SQVTM and CDR2 ANQGSEA. The chain's CDR3 is CSVKTGSTDTQYF. Here the CDR3 DNA reads TGCAGCGTTAAGACAGGGTCCACAGATACGCAGTATTTT.

This clonotype was seen at least ten times. The V and J genes are TRBV24-1 and TRBJ2-1, with D perhaps given as TRBD1 or TRBD2 (6 bases each). Germline CDR1 reads KGHDR; CDR2 reads SFDVKD. V lost 7 bases and J 12 bases, leaving 18 bases between the germline ends. The CDR3 loop spans 13 amino acids. The CDR3 DNA reads TGTGCCACCAGCCAAAGGAGGGGGTGGAGGCAGTTCTTC. Translation: CATSQRRGWRQFF.

This clonotype was seen repeatedly, ten times or more. The V call is TRBV20-1, the J call TRBJ2-5, with TRBD1 identical over 8 bases. Trimming cost V 5 bases and J 3 bases; bases outside gene matches: 5. The germline V gene has CDR1 DFQATT and CDR2 SNEGSKA (reference sequence). The CDR3 sequence is 13 residues long. This CDR3 is CSARTGWEETQYF. The CDR3 DNA reads TGCAGTGCTCGGACAGGGTGGGAAGAGACCCAGTACTTC.

This clonotype was seen repeatedly, ten times or more. This chain joins TRBV10-3 and TRBJ2-3; D ambiguous. Deletions cut 7 bases from V and 2 bases from J, with 13 bases between. Germline lookup yields CDR1 ENHRY and CDR2 SYGVKD. The CDR3 extends over 14 amino acids. CDR3 residues: CAITGELDTDTQYF. The CDR3 nucleotides are TGTGCCATCACCGGCGAATTAGACACAGATACGCAGTATTTT.

This clonotype was observed many times. The gene calls are TRBV10-3 and TRBJ2-4, with D perhaps matching TRBD1 (6 bases). From germline, CDR1 is ENHRY and CDR2 SYGVKD. Trimming took 6 bases from V and 1 from J, leaving 13 bases between them. The CDR3 runs 15 residues. The CDR3 sequence is CAISQGTGAKNIQYF. CDR3 sequence (DNA): TGTGCCATCAGCCAGGGGACGGGGGCCAAAAACATTCAGTACTTC.

This clonotype was observed at least ten times. J is TRBJ1-1 and V is TRBV6-7, with D maybe TRBD1 (6 bases). Being an ORF, TRBV6-7 has a function that is uncertain. CDR3 length: 15 amino acids. V lost 2 bases and J 1 base, leaving 11 bases between the germline ends. The CDR3 DNA sequence: TGTGCCAGCAGTTACGGGGGCACCACGAACACTGAAGCTTTCTTT. It translates to CASSYGGTTNTEAFF.

This clonotype was counted at least ten times. At one end the junction does not follow the germline gene, possibly because of a read error. The rearrangement uses TRBV29-1 and TRBJ1-2; no clear D gene. This CDR3 is 10 amino acids long. The germline V gene has CDR1 SQVTM and CDR2 ANQGSEA. CDR3 protein: CSVGAVETAF. CDR3 DNA sequence: TGCAGCGTTGGGGCAGTGGAAACCGCCTTC.

Many counts were recorded for this clonotype. The gene calls are TRBV28 and TRBJ1-1; TRBD1 is a possible D gene (5 bases). The CDR3 consists of 15 residues. CDR1 and CDR2 from the germline V gene are MDHEN and SYDVKM. V was trimmed by 4 bases and J by 0 bases, leaving 12 bases between them. CDR3 amino acids: CASSSLRGVNTEAFF. DNA for the CDR3: TGTGCCAGCAGTTCACTAAGGGGTGTGAACACTGAAGCTTTCTTT.

At least ten counts were recorded for this clonotype. CDR3 amino acids: CATSKVYTEAFF. The CDR3 coding sequence is TGTGCCACCAGCAAGGTTTACACTGAAGCTTTCTTT. The chain recombines TRBV15 with TRBJ1-1, with D unresolved. The CDR3 totals 12 residues. The germline V gene encodes CDR1 LNHNV and CDR2 YYDKDF (reference sequence). Trimming shortened V by 4 bases and J by 3 bases, and 6 bases separated the two germline ends.

This CDR3 is CASRWDRVRAGVQETQYF. For the CDR3, the DNA is TGTGCCAGCAGGTGGGACAGGGTACGAGCGGGGGTCCAAGAGACCCAGTACTTC. This chain connects TRBV2 to TRBJ2-5; perhaps TRBD1 as D (9 bases). Germline V gives CDR1 SNHLY, CDR2 FYNNEI. Trimming cost V 6 bases and J 1 base, with 24 bases left between them. The CDR3 has 18 residues.

In this sample, this clonotype turned up many times. V is TRBV5-1 and J is TRBJ1-1; TRBD1 is a possible D gene (5 bases). This CDR3 region has 16 residues. From germline, CDR1 is SGHRS and CDR2 YFSETQ. V dropped 4 bases and J dropped 3 bases, with 19 bases sitting between them. The DNA for the CDR3 is TGCGCCAGCAGCGTATCTCCGGGACTCCTTCACACTGAAGCTTTCTTT. It translates to CASSVSPGLLHTEAFF.

This clonotype was counted only a few times. The V gene is TRBV5-6, the J gene TRBJ2-7; TRBD2 agrees at 7 bases. The germline V gene encodes CDR1 SGHDT and CDR2 YYEEEE. This CDR3 has 14 residues. Trimming at V came to 2 bases and at J to 2 bases, leaving 4 bases not matched to a gene. CDR3 DNA sequence: TGTGCCAGCAGCTTTAGCGGGCCCACCTACGAGCAGTACTTC. This gives the protein CASSFSGPTYEQYF.

This clonotype came up a few times. The chain is built from TRBV4-3 and TRBJ2-5, with 12 bases identical to TRBD2. This CDR3 comprises 15 residues. The junction had 4 bases not matched to a gene; V was cut back by 3 bases and J by 5 bases. Germline lookup yields CDR1 LGHNA and CDR2 YSLEER. CDR3 coding DNA: TGCGCCAGCAGCCAGTCTAGCGGGAGGGAGGAGACCCAGTACTTC. Translated: CASSQSSGREETQYF.

The sample holds many counts of this clonotype. The chain has TRBV4-2 and TRBJ2-7, with D unclear. Trimming took 1 base from V and 5 from J, leaving 9 bases between them. In germline, CDR1 is LGHNA, CDR2 YNFKEQ. The CDR3 has 13 residues. The CDR3 protein is CASSQGYGNEQYF. CDR3 in DNA: TGTGCCAGCAGCCAAGGGTACGGCAACGAGCAGTACTTC.

This clonotype occurred many times. V usage is TRBV12-3 or TRBV12-4 and J usage is TRBJ2-3, with 12 bases identical to TRBD2. There are 16 residues in the CDR3. V shed 7 bases and J 1 base; nucleotides not matched to a gene: 6. The CDR3 here is CASTLRTSGGTDTQYF. The CDR3 coding sequence is TGTGCCAGCACCCTCCGGACTAGCGGGGGCACAGATACGCAGTATTTT.

This clonotype was picked up many times. The chain couples TRBV7-9 to TRBJ2-1; either TRBD1 or TRBD2 may fit D (6 bases each). Germline values: CDR1 SEHNR, CDR2 FQNEAQ (reference sequence). Trimming took 3 bases from V and 0 from J, leaving 12 bases between them. The CDR3 spans 16 residues. The CDR3 region is CASSFSGARSYNEQFF. The CDR3 region has the DNA TGTGCCAGCAGCTTTTCGGGGGCCCGCTCCTACAATGAGCAGTTCTTC.

The chain combines TRBV6-1 with TRBJ1-6, with D unresolved. This CDR3 spans 14 amino acids. V was cut by 1 base and J by 10 bases, with 11 bases left in between. CDR1 and CDR2 (germline): MNHNS, SASEGT. In DNA form, the CDR3 reads TGTGCCAGCAGTGAAGGGGTAGCGGTGTCACCCCTCCACTTT. It specifies CASSEGVAVSPLHF.

The chain uses TRBV27 and TRBJ2-3, with 12 nucleotides matching TRBD2. Per germline, CDR1 MNHEY and CDR2 SMNVEV (reference sequence). With V trimmed by 3 bases and J by 3 bases, 7 bases remained unmatched. The CDR3 length is 17 residues. The CDR3 coding sequence is TGTGCCAGCAGTTTTGGTCCTAGCGGGGGGGGTACAGATACGCAGTATTTT. This encodes CASSFGPSGGGTDTQYF.

V is TRBV6-5 and J is TRBJ1-2; D perhaps matches TRBD1 (5 bases). The germline V gene has CDR1 MNHEY and CDR2 SVGAGI. CDR3 length: 16 amino acids. Trimming took off 2 bases at V and 5 bases at J, with 18 bases between the two ends. CDR3 loop: CASSYGVVGTWYGYTF. The CDR3 DNA reads as TGTGCCAGCAGTTACGGTGTCGTCGGGACGTGGTATGGCTACACCTTC.

This clonotype has more than one count but fewer than ten. The rearrangement links TRBV7-3 to TRBJ2-5; D may be TRBD1 (6 bases). This CDR3 spans 14 amino acids. V shed 1 base and J shed 5 bases, with 11 bases lying between them. Germline V gene sequence: CDR1 SGHTA, CDR2 FQGTGA. The CDR3 sequence: CASSLMGAEETQYF. Written as DNA, the CDR3 is TGTGCCAGCAGCTTAATGGGGGCCGAGGAGACCCAGTACTTC.

This clonotype was detected only a few times. CDR3 sequence (DNA): TGTGCCAGCAGCTTAGAAAGGGCAGGGTTCTCCTACGAGCAGTACTTC. This codes for CASSLERAGFSYEQYF. This rearrangement joins TRBV7-8 to TRBJ2-7; TRBD1 is a possible D gene (5 bases). V lost 1 base to trimming and J lost 0 bases, with 13 bases between them. The germline CDR1 and CDR2 sequences are SGHVS and FQNEAQ. The length of the CDR3 is 16 residues.

The chain uses TRBV6-5 and TRBJ1-1; D unclear. Trimming removed 0 bases at V and 2 bases at J, with 7 bases between. This CDR3 is built from 14 residues. Germline CDR1 reads MNHEY; CDR2 reads SVGAGI. CDR3 region: CASSYSSVNTEAFF. The CDR3 coding sequence is TGTGCCAGCAGTTACTCGTCGGTTAACACTGAAGCTTTCTTT.

This clonotype was seen repeatedly, ten times or more. The rearrangement joins TRBV21-1 to TRBJ2-7. TRBV21-1 is shown as a pseudogene. The CDR3 consists of 12 residues. The CDR3 bases are TGTGCCAGCAGCAAAGGCGGATTAGGGCAGTACGTC. Its protein is CASSKGGLGQYV.

The genes are TRBV7-2 and TRBJ2-1; 10 nucleotides agree with TRBD2. CDR3 size: 16 residues. The ends lost 5 bases at V and 2 bases at J; junction bases unmatched: 6. Germline loops: CDR1 SGHTA, CDR2 FQGNSA. CDR3 amino acids: CASSPLAGAPYNEQFF. The CDR3 DNA reads TGTGCCAGCAGCCCCCTAGCGGGGGCCCCCTACAATGAGCAGTTCTTC.

This clonotype was counted a few times. This rearrangement joins TRBV19 to TRBJ1-2, with D hard to call. CDR1 is LNHDA, CDR2 SQIVND, per germline (reference sequence). V lost 0 bases, J lost 5 bases, and 10 bases lay in between. This CDR3 has 14 amino acids. DNA for the CDR3: TGTGCCAGTAGTATAGAGATTGAGGATTATGGCTACACCTTC. Protein: CASSIEIEDYGYTF.

For this clonotype: A single base separates this from a much larger clone, so it may be a read error. The V gene is TRBV7-6, the J gene TRBJ2-2; no firm D call. Trimming left V 7 bases short and J 4 bases short, with 4 bases between. CDR3 size: 11 residues. Per the germline V gene, CDR1 is SGHVS and CDR2 is FNYEAQ. CDR3 in DNA: TGTGCCAGCACCTTCACCGGGGAGCTGTTTTTT. Its protein product is CASTFTGELFF.

This clonotype has a handful of counts. The chain has TRBV11-3 and TRBJ2-1; no firm D call. V lost 2 bases to trimming and J lost 7 bases, with 21 bases between them. This CDR3 is built from 17 residues. Per germline, CDR1 SGHNT and CDR2 YENEEA. The CDR3: CASSLSPDATILNEQFF. The CDR3 DNA is TGTGCCAGCAGCTTATCTCCCGACGCAACGATACTGAATGAGCAGTTCTTC.

This clonotype was seen many times. This chain connects TRBV12-3 or TRBV12-4 to TRBJ1-1; the D is unclear. The CDR3 has 14 amino acids. V gave up 1 base and J gave up 0 bases, with 6 bases separating them. The CDR3 bases are TGTGCCAGCAGTTTAGAGGTAATGAACACTGAAGCTTTCTTT. Amino acid sequence: CASSLEVMNTEAFF.

This clonotype was recorded at least ten times. This chain's CDR3 is CASSRLGLYSYNEQFF. CDR3 sequence (DNA): TGTGCCAGCAGTCGATTGGGACTATACTCCTACAATGAGCAGTTCTTC. The chain carries TRBV12-3 or TRBV12-4 and TRBJ2-1, with TRBD2 matching over 7 bases. After removal of 5 bases from V and 0 bases from J, the junction contained 7 bases not matched to a gene. There are 16 residues in the CDR3.

This sequence joins TRBV20-1 and TRBJ2-3, with 11 nucleotides matching TRBD2. Germline V gene data show CDR1 as DFQATT and CDR2 as SNEGSKA (reference sequence). This CDR3 region has 16 residues. V shed 0 bases, J shed 0 bases, and the junction held 2 bases outside the gene matches. Here the CDR3 DNA reads TGCAGTGCTAGAGACGGACTAGCGGGTAGCACAGATACGCAGTATTTT. This codes for CSARDGLAGSTDTQYF.

This clonotype appeared many times. The CDR3 DNA reads TGCGCCAGCAGCTTTCTTGGGCAGGGGAATTCGGACGAGCAGTACTTC. Translation gives CASSFLGQGNSDEQYF. V is TRBV5-1 and J is TRBJ2-7; tentative D call: TRBD1 (6 bases). The CDR3 totals 16 residues. Germline V gives CDR1 SGHRS, CDR2 YFSETQ. Trimming stripped 2 bases from V and 5 bases from J, with 20 bases between.

This clonotype was seen more than once but under ten times. The rearrangement links TRBV7-3 to TRBJ2-7, with 8 bases fitting TRBD2. Germline V gives CDR1 SGHTA, CDR2 FQGTGA. The CDR3 extends over 14 amino acids. With V trimmed by 4 bases and J by 3 bases, 5 bases remained unmatched. The CDR3 bases are TGTGCCAGCAGCTCCGGGGGGGGACACTACGAGCAGTACTTC. Protein product: CASSSGGGHYEQYF.